The text below deals with one TCR beta chain. This record comes from a study of blood T cell repertoires in COVID-19. Study information: Both acute and convalescent COVID-19 samples were obtained from the United States, Italy and Spain.

Clones were read by immunoSEQ multiplex PCR, and TCRdb kept only the in-frame ones, dropping some. The sample comprises some 250,000 clones, 75% to 85% of which are singletons, and around 11% rests with the top ten. The material sequenced was peripheral blood. The sequence derives from an older woman with active or convalescent COVID-19.

The DNA of the CDR3 is TGCGCCAGCAGCCAAGGATGGGACAGGGACGGCTACACCTTC. Translation gives CASSQGWDRDGYTF. J is TRBJ1-2 and V is TRBV4-1, with 9 bases identical to TRBD1. Looked up from germline, CDR1 is MGHRA and CDR2 is YSYEKL. Unmatched junction bases numbered 5, after V lost 1 base and J lost 8 bases. The CDR3 is 14 amino acids.